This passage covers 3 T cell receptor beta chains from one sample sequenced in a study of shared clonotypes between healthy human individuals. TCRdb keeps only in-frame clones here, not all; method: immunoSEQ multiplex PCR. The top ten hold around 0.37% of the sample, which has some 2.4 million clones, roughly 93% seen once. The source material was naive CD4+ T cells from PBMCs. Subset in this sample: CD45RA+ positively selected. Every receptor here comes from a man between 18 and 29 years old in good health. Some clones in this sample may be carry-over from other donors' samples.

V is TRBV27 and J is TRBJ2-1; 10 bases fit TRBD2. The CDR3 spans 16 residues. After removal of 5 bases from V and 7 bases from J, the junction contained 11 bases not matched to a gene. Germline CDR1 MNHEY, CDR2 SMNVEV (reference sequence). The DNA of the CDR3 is TGTGCCAGCAGTCCCCGGACTAGCGGAGGGAGGAATGAGCAGTTCTTC. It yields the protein CASSPRTSGGRNEQFF.

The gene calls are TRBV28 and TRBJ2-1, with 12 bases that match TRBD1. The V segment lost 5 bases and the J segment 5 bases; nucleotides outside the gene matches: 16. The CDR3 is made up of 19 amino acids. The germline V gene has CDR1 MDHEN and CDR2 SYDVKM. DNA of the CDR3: TGTGCCAGCAGTCCTACCGGGACAGGGGGCGGCCCACCGAACAATGAGCAGTTCTTC. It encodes CASSPTGTGGGPPNNEQFF.

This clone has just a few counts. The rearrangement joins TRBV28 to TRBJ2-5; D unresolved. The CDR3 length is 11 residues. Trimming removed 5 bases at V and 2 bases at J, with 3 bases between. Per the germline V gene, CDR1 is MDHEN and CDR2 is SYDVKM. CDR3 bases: TGTGCCAGCAGTAAACAAGAGACCCAGTACTTC. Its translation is CASSKQETQYF.